Listed below are T cell receptor beta chains from one sample, sequenced in a study of blood T cell repertoires in COVID-19. TCRdb keeps only in-frame clones here, not all; method: immunoSEQ multiplex PCR. This sample yields about 270,000 clones, of which about 89% are seen a single time; roughly 2.6% belongs to the top ten. The sequenced material came from PBMCs or T cells enriched from blood (not recorded which). All receptors derive from a woman in her late teens or twenties who had recovered from COVID-19. Each CDR3 is given with its conserved first and last residue. A D gene is named only where the DNA matches it firmly. Clone size is given for some rows only: seen once, a few or many times, or a class if the clone is expanded.

j_gene | d_gene | abundance | v_gene | CDR3aa | CDR3nt
TRBJ1-1 | - | - | TRBV30 | CAWRKGGGWTEAFF | TGTGCCTGGCGGAAAGGGGGGGGTTGGACTGAAGCTTTCTTT
TRBJ1-2 | TRBD1 | - | TRBV10-1 | CASSADRNYGYTF | TGCGCCAGCAGTGCGGACAGGAACTATGGCTACACCTTC
TRBJ1-6 | - | - | TRBV30 | CAWMSESSYNSPLHF | TGTGCCTGGATGTCGGAGAGCTCCTATAATTCACCCCTCCACTTT
TRBJ1-5 | - | - | TRBV6-5 | CASSFGASNQPQHF | TGTGCCAGCAGTTTTGGGGCTAGCAATCAGCCCCAGCATTTT
TRBJ2-7 | - | - | TRBV2 | CASSEANIWGSPSYEQYF | TGTGCCAGCAGTGAAGCGAATATCTGGGGCAGCCCAAGCTACGAGCAGTACTTC
TRBJ2-2 | - | - | TRBV7-2 | CASSYGGTVNTGELFF | TGTGCCAGCAGCTATGGGGGGACAGTTAACACCGGGGAGCTGTTTTTT
TRBJ2-7 | - | - | TRBV4-1 | CASSQVGYEQYF | TGCGCCAGCAGCCAAGTCGGCTACGAGCAGTACTTC
TRBJ2-7 | TRBD2 | - | TRBV4-1 | CASSQESTSGSYEQYF | TGCGCCAGCAGCCAGGAGTCGACTAGCGGTTCCTACGAGCAGTACTTC
TRBJ1-5 | - | - | TRBV15 | CATSRDYSYSNQPQHF | TGTGCCACCAGCAGAGATTACTCGTATAGCAATCAGCCCCAGCATTTT
TRBJ1-1 | TRBD1 | few | TRBV7-7 | CASSLGQGTEAFF | TGTGCCAGCAGCTTGGGACAGGGGACTGAAGCTTTCTTT
TRBJ1-5 | - | once | TRBV10-2 | CASQTGGGRNQPQHF | TGCGCCAGCCAAACTGGGGGAGGGCGCAATCAGCCCCAGCATTTT
TRBJ1-4 | - | - | TRBV4-1 | CASSLQQATNEKLFF | TGCGCCAGCAGCCTCCAACAGGCAACTAATGAAAAACTGTTTTTT
TRBJ1-2 | TRBD1 | - | TRBV7-6 | CASSLDRGPTYGYTF | TGTGCCAGCAGCTTAGACAGGGGGCCTACCTATGGCTACACCTTC
TRBJ2-5 | - | - | TRBV7-3 | CASSPETAEETQYF | TGTGCCAGCAGCCCAGAGACTGCTGAAGAGACCCAGTACTTC
TRBJ2-2 | TRBD1 | - | TRBV27 | CASRGTATTGELFF | TGTGCCAGCAGGGGGACAGCGACCACCGGGGAGCTGTTTTTT
TRBJ1-6 | - | - | TRBV11-3 | CASSPSTRDNSPLHF | TGTGCCAGCAGCCCTTCCACCCGGGATAATTCACCCCTCCACTTT
TRBJ1-5 | TRBD1 | - | TRBV2 | CASSLDRAISNQPQHF | TGTGCCAGCAGTCTTGACAGGGCCATAAGCAATCAGCCCCAGCATTTT
TRBJ2-5 | TRBD2 | - | TRBV11-2 | CASSLGPGLAGGKETQYF | TGTGCCAGCAGCTTAGGTCCCGGACTAGCGGGGGGTAAAGAGACCCAGTACTTC
TRBJ2-7 | - | - | TRBV15 | CATSRDRGRVVGEQYF | TGTGCCACCAGCAGAGATCGAGGTCGAGTGGTGGGCGAGCAGTACTTC
TRBJ2-5 | TRBD2 | - | TRBV28 | CASSWGLAGEGAETQYF | TGTGCCAGCAGTTGGGGACTAGCGGGAGAGGGGGCGGAGACCCAGTACTTC
TRBJ2-4 | - | - | TRBV27 | CASSLRVRENIQYF | TGTGCCAGCAGTTTACGCGTTCGTGAAAACATTCAGTACTTC
TRBJ1-5 | - | few | TRBV3-1/TRBV3-2 | CASSQQGRQPQHF | TGTGCCAGCAGCCAACAGGGAAGACAGCCCCAGCATTTT
TRBJ1-5 | TRBD1 | many | TRBV6-5 | CASSYSRQGLVQPQHF | TGTGCCAGCAGTTACTCGAGACAGGGGTTGGTTCAGCCCCAGCATTTT
TRBJ1-2 | TRBD1 | - | TRBV19 | CASSTRTGVNYGYTF | TGTGCCAGTAGTACTCGGACAGGGGTAAACTATGGCTACACCTTC
TRBJ1-2 | - | - | TRBV27 | CASSLYEGDGYTF | TGTGCCAGCAGTTTATACGAAGGGGATGGCTACACCTTC